Following are 25 T cell receptor beta chains from one sample sequenced in a study of blood T cell repertoires in COVID-19. Here immunoSEQ multiplex PCR was the method, and the copy in TCRdb shows in-frame clones only, minus some. The table has fewer than 500,000 clones, 70% to 90% seen once. Sequencing input: PBMCs or T cells enriched from blood (not recorded which). These receptors were collected from a young woman with acute COVID-19.

This rearrangement joins TRBV2 to TRBJ1-1; D not certain. Germline V lookup: CDR1 SNHLY, CDR2 FYNNEI. The CDR3 is made up of 14 amino acids. The V end was cut by 4 bases, the J end by 0 bases, with 9 bases between. CDR3 nucleotide sequence: TGTGCCAGCAGTGTGACTAGGATGAACACTGAAGCTTTCTTT. Encoded protein: CASSVTRMNTEAFF.

This chain uses TRBV10-3 with TRBJ2-7; a possible D gene is TRBD2 (5 bases). This CDR3 comprises 14 residues. The V and J ends lost 3 bases and 2 bases respectively, with 11 bases between them. Germline loops: CDR1 ENHRY, CDR2 SYGVKD. The CDR3 sequence: CAISEAATTYEQYF. The CDR3 DNA reads TGTGCCATCAGTGAAGCGGCTACCACCTACGAGCAGTACTTC.

This clone was seen more than once but under ten times. This chain joins TRBV6-5 and TRBJ2-5; 8 bases agree with TRBD2. CDR1 and CDR2 (germline): MNHEY, SVGAGI. The CDR3 loop spans 14 amino acids. J lost 5 bases, V lost 5 bases, and 7 bases had no gene match. Here the CDR3 reads CASSKLAVQETQYF. Written as DNA, the CDR3 is TGTGCCAGCAGTAAACTAGCGGTCCAGGAGACCCAGTACTTC.

The chain is built from TRBV27 and TRBJ2-1; 9 bases match TRBD2. Unmatched junction bases numbered 11, after V lost 7 bases and J lost 7 bases. The CDR3 spans 15 residues. Germline V gives CDR1 MNHEY, CDR2 SMNVEV (reference sequence). The CDR3 reads CASIHKREEGNEQFF. The CDR3 DNA is TGTGCCAGCATCCACAAGCGGGAGGAGGGAAATGAGCAGTTCTTC.

The chain links TRBV18 to TRBJ1-2, with TRBD1 matching over 8 bases. J was trimmed by 6 bases and V by 3 bases; bases with no gene match: 15. The CDR3 contains 17 residues. Germline CDR1 and CDR2: KGHSH and LQKENI. The CDR3 loop is CASSPTGTGKKVDGYTF. In DNA, the CDR3 is TGTGCCAGCTCACCCACCGGGACAGGAAAAAAGGTAGATGGCTACACCTTC.

The J gene is TRBJ1-4, the V gene TRBV11-2, with 9 bases identical to TRBD1. V dropped 5 bases and J dropped 8; count of bases not matched to a gene: 6. The germline gives CDR1 SGHAT, CDR2 FQNNGV. This CDR3 has 14 amino acids. CDR3 amino acids: CASSPGQGKEKLFF. The CDR3 nucleotides read TGTGCCAGCAGCCCGGGACAGGGAAAGGAAAAACTGTTTTTT.

This chain links TRBV6-2 or TRBV6-3 with TRBJ2-7; D is uncertain. Trimming took 5 bases from V and 1 from J, leaving 6 bases between them. The CDR3 runs 12 residues. Germline V gene data show CDR1 as MNHEY and CDR2 as SVGEGT. The DNA of the CDR3 is TGTGCCAGCAGTCAACAGTCCTACGAGCAGTACTTC. This gives the protein CASSQQSYEQYF.

About this clone itself: The sample has other DNA sequences that encode this CDR3 too. This sequence joins TRBV9 and TRBJ1-3; D is unresolved. The V and J ends lost 2 bases and 0 bases respectively, with 6 bases between them. The CDR3 covers 14 residues. CDR1 SGDLS and CDR2 YYNGEE come from the germline V gene. The CDR3 DNA follows: TGTGCCAGCAGCGTTGTCAGCTCTGGAAACACCATATATTTT. The encoded protein is CASSVVSSGNTIYF.

The chain uses TRBV28 and TRBJ2-4; 9 positions match TRBD1. Losses at the gene ends were 5 bases for V and 7 bases for J; bases not matched to a gene: 9. This CDR3 is 15 amino acids long. The germline gives CDR1 MDHEN, CDR2 SYDVKM. The CDR3 reads CASSTGTGRGNIQYF. CDR3 DNA sequence: TGTGCCAGCAGTACAGGGACAGGGAGGGGCAACATTCAGTACTTC.

The chain is built from TRBV5-5 and TRBJ2-7; a weak D match, TRBD1 (6 bases). V dropped 5 bases and J dropped 0 bases, with 15 bases sitting between them. Germline loops: CDR1 SGHKS, CDR2 YYEKEE (reference sequence). The CDR3 consists of 15 residues. The CDR3 sequence is CASSYGRTVSYEQYF. The CDR3 coding sequence is TGTGCCAGCAGTTATGGCAGGACAGTCTCCTACGAGCAGTACTTC.

The V and J genes are TRBV5-1 and TRBJ1-1; 7 bases fit TRBD1. From germline, CDR1 is SGHRS and CDR2 YFSETQ. Unmatched junction bases numbered 5, after V lost 4 bases and J lost 2 bases. The CDR3 is 14 residues long. CDR3 protein: CASSLGQTNTEAFF. As DNA, the CDR3 is TGCGCCAGCAGCCTGGGACAGACTAACACTGAAGCTTTCTTT.

This chain uses TRBV28 with TRBJ2-7; D is possibly TRBD1 (5 bases). With 3 bases removed from V and 6 bases from J, the gap between germline ends came to 12 bases. The CDR3 has 13 amino acids. Germline loops: CDR1 MDHEN, CDR2 SYDVKM. The chain's CDR3 is CASSFQGSGEQYF. The DNA for the CDR3 is TGTGCCAGCAGTTTTCAGGGTAGTGGCGAGCAGTACTTC.

V gene TRBV19 combines with J gene TRBJ1-1; D is unclear. Germline values: CDR1 LNHDA, CDR2 SQIVND (reference sequence). The CDR3 length is 13 residues. Trimming took off 10 bases at V and 0 bases at J, with 12 bases between the two ends. CDR3 DNA: TGTGCCACCAAGAGGGAACTGAACACTGAAGCTTTCTTT. This sequence encodes CATKRELNTEAFF.

Written as DNA, the CDR3 is TGTGCCAGCGGGAGACCGGCCCACGAGCAGTACTTC. It is translated as CASGRPAHEQYF. This chain uses TRBV28 with TRBJ2-7; D perhaps matches TRBD2 (5 bases). Trimming shortened V by 8 bases and J by 5 bases, and 13 bases separated the two germline ends. Germline values: CDR1 MDHEN, CDR2 SYDVKM. CDR3 size: 12 residues.

CDR3 region: CASSFGLAGEGEQYF. The CDR3 DNA sequence: TGTGCCAGCAGCTTCGGACTAGCGGGAGAGGGCGAGCAGTACTTC. V and J are TRBV11-2 and TRBJ2-7, with 13 bases fitting TRBD2. V was pared by 3 bases and J by 6 bases, with 5 bases of the junction left unmatched. This CDR3 has 15 residues. CDR1 and CDR2 from the germline V gene are SGHAT and FQNNGV.

The chain uses TRBV10-3 and TRBJ2-3; 9 nucleotides line up with TRBD1. The CDR3 is made up of 14 amino acids. Unmatched junction bases numbered 3, after V lost 5 bases and J lost 3 bases. From germline, CDR1 is ENHRY and CDR2 SYGVKD. The CDR3 nucleotides read TGTGCCATCAGTAAAGGACAGGGGACAGATACGCAGTATTTT. This gives the protein CAISKGQGTDTQYF.

The CDR3 nucleotides read TGCGCCAGCAGCCCTGGGCAGGGGACGGGTAACTATGGCTACACCTTC. Encoded protein: CASSPGQGTGNYGYTF. The genes are TRBV5-1 and TRBJ1-2, with D perhaps matching TRBD1 (6 bases). V lost 4 bases, J lost 1 base, and 17 bases lay in between. Germline V gene lookup returns CDR1 SGHRS and CDR2 YFSETQ. The CDR3 length is 16 residues.

The chain couples TRBV5-8 to TRBJ2-4, with a tentative D call TRBD1 (5 bases). In germline, CDR1 is SGHTS, CDR2 YDEGEE. The CDR3 sequence is 16 residues long. V lost 0 bases to trimming and J lost 2 bases, with 12 bases between them. CDR3 sequence: CASSLVRTKTKNIQYF. In DNA, the CDR3 is TGTGCCAGCAGCTTGGTAAGGACAAAAACCAAAAACATTCAGTACTTC.

The J gene is TRBJ2-5, the V gene TRBV9, with 13 bases lining up with TRBD2. Germline lookup yields CDR1 SGDLS and CDR2 YYNGEE. Germline trimming cut 3 bases from V and 5 bases from J; bases unmatched to any gene: 16. The CDR3 extends over 19 amino acids. CDR3: CASSGHTLAGGPPRETQYF. DNA for the CDR3: TGTGCCAGCAGCGGACACACACTAGCGGGAGGGCCACCACGGGAGACCCAGTACTTC.

The chain employs TRBV27 and TRBJ1-5; no clear D. The CDR3 spans 13 residues. The germline CDR1 and CDR2 sequences are MNHEY and SMNVEV (reference sequence). Trimming removed 3 bases at V and 5 bases at J, with 8 bases between. The CDR3 sequence is CASSFARDQPQHF. The CDR3 DNA reads as TGTGCCAGCAGTTTCGCTAGAGATCAGCCCCAGCATTTT.

The J gene is TRBJ2-7, the V gene TRBV18; maybe TRBD2 (6 bases). Trimming stripped 2 bases from V and 0 bases from J, with 11 bases between. The CDR3 extends over 15 amino acids. Per germline, CDR1 KGHSH and CDR2 LQKENI. The CDR3 DNA follows: TGTGCCAGCTCACCAATTGCGGGGTCCTCCTACGAGCAGTACTTC. Translation gives CASSPIAGSSYEQYF.

CDR3 loop: CASSLIAGYSYNEQFF. CDR3 bases: TGTGCCAGCAGCTTAATAGCGGGTTACTCCTACAATGAGCAGTTCTTC. The chain is built from TRBV11-2 and TRBJ2-1; 7 nucleotides match TRBD2. From germline, CDR1 is SGHAT and CDR2 FQNNGV. J lost 0 bases, V lost 2 bases, and 4 bases had no gene match. The CDR3 has 16 amino acids.

This chain connects TRBV7-3 to TRBJ1-2; D not resolved. V dropped 5 bases and J dropped 4 bases, with 17 bases sitting between them. The CDR3 covers 15 residues. Germline loops: CDR1 SGHTA, CDR2 FQGTGA. CDR3 region: CASSQNQPDFYGYTF. As DNA, the CDR3 is TGTGCCAGCAGCCAAAATCAGCCAGACTTCTATGGCTACACCTTC.

The rearrangement joins TRBV19 to TRBJ2-2, with a possible D match to TRBD2 (5 bases). The V end lost 9 bases, the J end lost 8 bases, and 7 bases lay between the germline ends. There are 10 residues in the CDR3. Per the germline V gene, CDR1 is LNHDA and CDR2 is SQIVND (reference sequence). The CDR3 DNA follows: TGTGCCAGCTGGGAGGGGGAGCTGTTTTTT. Its protein is CASWEGELFF.

The chain couples TRBV13 to TRBJ2-1; TRBD2 agrees at 9 bases. The germline CDR1 and CDR2 sequences are PRHDT and FYEKMQ (reference sequence). This CDR3 spans 18 amino acids. Trimming cost V 4 bases and J 15 bases; bases outside gene matches: 25. The CDR3 region has the DNA TGTGCCAGCAGCTCAAGAAGACAGGCGGGAGGGCCATTTCCCATCCTGTTCTTC. Its translation: CASSSRRQAGGPFPILFF.